Below are 13 T cell receptor beta chains sequenced from a single sample in a study of response to subunit inactivated influenza vaccine. MiXCR, run by TCRdb on the RT-PCR reads, gives a single entry per CDR3 protein. This sample has a few hundred thousand distinct CDR3 sequences; about 20% occur once, and the top ten carry about 9.3%. The sequences come from PBMCs from blood, collected less than 22 months after vaccination. All receptors derive from a man between 50 and 70 years old who received an inactivated influenza vaccine.

This clonotype was observed a handful of times. CDR3 region: CASRPGTANTEAFF. CDR3 DNA: TGTGCCAGCAGACCCGGGACAGCGAACACTGAAGCTTTCTTT. V is TRBV6-1 and J is TRBJ1-1; TRBD1 aligns across 7 bases. V shed 6 bases, J shed 1 base, and the junction held 5 bases outside the gene matches. The CDR3 has 14 residues. CDR1 is MNHNS and CDR2 is SASEGT in the germline V gene.

This clonotype was found a few times. This chain connects TRBV11-2 to TRBJ2-4; TRBD1 agrees at 8 bases. After removal of 5 bases from V and 0 bases from J, the junction contained 3 bases not matched to a gene. Germline CDR1 SGHAT, CDR2 FQNNGV. The CDR3 length is 15 residues. In nucleotides, the CDR3 is TGTGCCAGCAGCCCAGGGGGCGCAGCCAAAAACATTCAGTACTTC. Translation gives CASSPGGAAKNIQYF.

The rearrangement joins TRBV7-9 to TRBJ2-5; 8 bases map to TRBD2. There are 15 residues in the CDR3. Germline assignment: CDR1 SEHNR and CDR2 FQNEAQ (reference sequence). The V and J ends lost 5 bases and 7 bases, in that order; junction bases with no gene match: 12. DNA for the CDR3: TGTGCCAGCAGCCTTAGCGGGACACAAGTTGGGACCCAGTACTTC. Translation: CASSLSGTQVGTQYF. Variable domain in full (rest from reference TRBV7-9 and TRBJ2-5): DTGVSQNPRHKITKRGQNVTFRCDPISEHNRLYWYRQTLGQGPEFLTYFQNEAQLEKSRLLSDRFSAERPKGSFSTLEIQRTEQGDSAMYLCASSLSGTQVGTQYFGPGTRLLVL.

There are many counts of this clonotype. CDR3 DNA: TGCAGCGTTGCGGGACTAGCGGGAGAGATGGGTAATGAGCAGTTCTTC. Residues: CSVAGLAGEMGNEQFF. This rearrangement joins TRBV29-1 to TRBJ2-1, with 14 bases fitting TRBD2. Germline V gene sequence: CDR1 SQVTM, CDR2 ANQGSEA. The ends lost 4 bases at V and 7 bases at J; junction bases unmatched: 9. The CDR3 sequence is 16 residues long.

The chain couples TRBV12-3 or TRBV12-4 to TRBJ2-2; a possible D gene is TRBD1 (5 bases). V was shortened by 1 base and J by 4 bases, with 10 bases between the two germline ends. This CDR3 spans 15 amino acids. The CDR3 bases are TGTGCCAGCAGTTTAGATTCAGGGCGCACCGGGGAGCTGTTTTTT. It is translated as CASSLDSGRTGELFF.

The rearrangement uses TRBV5-1 and TRBJ1-1; no firm D call. The germline V and J ends were trimmed by 3 bases and 1 base, with 10 bases remaining between them. The CDR3 extends over 14 amino acids. Germline V gives CDR1 SGHRS, CDR2 YFSETQ. The DNA for the CDR3 is TGCGCCAGCAGCTCTCCGGTACCGAACACTGAAGCTTTCTTT. It codes for CASSSPVPNTEAFF.

The chain employs TRBV5-6 and TRBJ1-3; D unresolved. The V gene's germline CDR1 is SGHDT and CDR2 YYEEEE. The CDR3 has 14 residues. V gave up 4 bases and J gave up 0 bases, with 8 bases separating them. Written as DNA, the CDR3 is TGTGCCAGCAGCCGCCCGGCCTCTGGAAACACCATATATTTT. This encodes CASSRPASGNTIYF. The variable domain in full, with the rest retrieved from reference TRBV5-6 and TRBJ1-3, is DAGVTQSPTHLIKTRGQQVTLRCSPKSGHDTVSWYQQALGQGPQFIFQYYEEEERQRGNFPDRFSGHQFPNYSSELNVNALLLGDSALYLCASSRPASGNTIYFGEGSWLTVV.

This clonotype was counted ten times or more. The chain has TRBV30 and TRBJ2-5, with TRBD2 matching 8 bases. The trim removed 1 base at V and 7 bases at J, leaving 17 bases unmatched. CDR1 and CDR2 from the germline V gene are GTSNPN and SVGIG (reference sequence). There are 17 residues in the CDR3. The CDR3 DNA follows: TGTGCCTGGAGTGACCCTACCGGGACTAGAGGCCGCGTGACCCAGTACTTC. Residues: CAWSDPTGTRGRVTQYF.

This clonotype was seen a few times. This chain joins TRBV9 and TRBJ2-2; 7 positions match TRBD2. CDR3 length: 17 amino acids. Germline V gene lookup returns CDR1 SGDLS and CDR2 YYNGEE. V shed 1 base, J shed 0 bases, and the junction held 6 bases outside the gene matches. The chain's CDR3 is CASSVNQAGTNTGELFF. The CDR3 region has the DNA TGTGCCAGCAGCGTAAATCAAGCGGGGACGAACACCGGGGAGCTGTTTTTT.

This clonotype was counted a few times. Here the CDR3 reads CSARQTNQPQHF. CDR3 sequence (DNA): TGCAGTGCAAGACAGACTAATCAGCCCCAGCATTTT. This chain joins TRBV20-1 and TRBJ1-5; weak D call: TRBD1 (5 bases). Germline assignment: CDR1 DFQATT and CDR2 SNEGSKA (reference sequence). V was cut by 6 bases and J by 4 bases, with 10 bases left in between. The CDR3 spans 12 residues.

This clonotype occurred many times. The chain combines TRBV12-3 or TRBV12-4 with TRBJ2-5; D is unresolved. V lost 5 bases to trimming and J lost 5 bases, with 3 bases between them. This CDR3 is built from 10 residues. CDR3 coding DNA: TGTGCCAGCAGTGGGGAGACCCAGTACTTC. Translation: CASSGETQYF.

This clonotype was detected only a few times. This chain connects TRBV7-7 to TRBJ2-5; TRBD1 is a possible D gene (6 bases). The CDR3 sequence is 14 residues long. V was pared by 5 bases and J by 5 bases, with 15 bases between. Per germline, CDR1 SSHAT and CDR2 FNYEAQ (reference sequence). In DNA, the CDR3 is TGTGCCAGCAGCGTACCGGGACAAACGGAGACCCAGTACTTC. Its protein product is CASSVPGQTETQYF. Supplemented by reference TRBV7-7 and TRBJ2-5, the full variable domain reads GAGVSQSPRYKVTKRGQDVTLRCDPISSHATLYWYQQALGQGPEFLTYFNYEAQPDKSGLPSDRFSAERPEGSISTLTIQRTEQRDSAMYRCASSVPGQTETQYFGPGTRLLVL.

This clonotype was observed many times. The J gene is TRBJ1-1, the V gene TRBV5-6; D is perhaps TRBD1 (6 bases). V was cut by 0 bases and J by 5 bases, with 17 bases left in between. This CDR3 spans 16 amino acids. The germline V gene encodes CDR1 SGHDT and CDR2 YYEEEE. CDR3 in DNA: TGTGCCAGCAGCTTGGATGGAGGGGGGCGGGGAACTGAAGCTTTCTTT. It codes for CASSLDGGGRGTEAFF.